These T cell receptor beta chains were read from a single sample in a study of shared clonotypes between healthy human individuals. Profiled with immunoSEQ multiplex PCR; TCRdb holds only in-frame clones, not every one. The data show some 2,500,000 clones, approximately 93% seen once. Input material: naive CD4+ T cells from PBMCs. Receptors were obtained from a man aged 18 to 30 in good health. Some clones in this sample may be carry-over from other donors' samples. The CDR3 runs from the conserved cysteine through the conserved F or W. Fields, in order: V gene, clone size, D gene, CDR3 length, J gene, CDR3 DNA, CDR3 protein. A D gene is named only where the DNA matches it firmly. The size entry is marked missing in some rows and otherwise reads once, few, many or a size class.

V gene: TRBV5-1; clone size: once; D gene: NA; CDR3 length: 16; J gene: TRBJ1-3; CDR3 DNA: TGCGCCAGCGGCGGGGACGGGGTCAGCTCTGGAAACACCATATATTTT; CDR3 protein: CASGGDGVSSGNTIYF
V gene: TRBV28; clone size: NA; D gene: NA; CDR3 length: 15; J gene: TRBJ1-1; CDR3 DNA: TGTGCCAGCAGTTCCTCCGTTTGGGTGAACACTGAAGCTTTCTTT; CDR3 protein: CASSSSVWVNTEAFF
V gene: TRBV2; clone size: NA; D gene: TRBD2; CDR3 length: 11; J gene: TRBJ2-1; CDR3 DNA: TGTGCCAGCAGTGTAGCGGGAGGGCAGTTCTTC; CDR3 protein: CASSVAGGQFF
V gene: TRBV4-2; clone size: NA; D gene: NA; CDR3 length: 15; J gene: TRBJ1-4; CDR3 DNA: TGTGCCAGCAGCCCGAGGGACGGGACGGCTGAAAAACTGTTTTTT; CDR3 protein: CASSPRDGTAEKLFF
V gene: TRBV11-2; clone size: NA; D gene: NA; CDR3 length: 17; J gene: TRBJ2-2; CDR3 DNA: TGTGCCAGCAGCTTAGTGGGACAAGACTCGAACACCGGGGAGCTGTTTTTT; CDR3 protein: CASSLVGQDSNTGELFF
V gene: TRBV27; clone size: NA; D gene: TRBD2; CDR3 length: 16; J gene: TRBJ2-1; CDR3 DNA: TGTGCCAGCAGTTTATTGAGCGGGAGCTCCTACAATGAGCAGTTCTTC; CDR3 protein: CASSLLSGSSYNEQFF
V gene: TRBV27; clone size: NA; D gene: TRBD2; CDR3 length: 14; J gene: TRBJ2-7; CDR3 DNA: TGTGCCAGCGGGAGGGAGACAAACTCCTACGAGCAGTACTTC; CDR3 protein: CASGRETNSYEQYF
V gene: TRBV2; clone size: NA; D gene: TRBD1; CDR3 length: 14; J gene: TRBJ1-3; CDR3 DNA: TGTGCCAGCAGACAGGGGGCGTACGGAAACACCATATATTTT; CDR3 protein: CASRQGAYGNTIYF
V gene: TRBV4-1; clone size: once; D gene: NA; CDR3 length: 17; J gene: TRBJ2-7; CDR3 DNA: TGCGCCAGCAGCCAAGATTATCTGAAGACAGTACTCTACGAGCAGTACTTC; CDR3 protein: CASSQDYLKTVLYEQYF
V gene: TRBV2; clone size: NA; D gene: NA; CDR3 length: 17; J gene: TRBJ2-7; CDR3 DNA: TGTGCCAGCAGTGAAAAAGGGGGAGGGCGATTGGGGTACGAGCAGTACTTC; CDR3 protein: CASSEKGGGRLGYEQYF
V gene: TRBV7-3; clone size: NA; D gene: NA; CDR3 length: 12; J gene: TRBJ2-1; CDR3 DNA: TGTGCCAGCAGCCTCGGGGAGCGGGAGCAGTTCTTC; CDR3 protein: CASSLGEREQFF
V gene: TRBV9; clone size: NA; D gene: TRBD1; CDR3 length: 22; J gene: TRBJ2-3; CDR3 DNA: TGTGCCAGCAGCACCACCCCAGGGGGCGGGTTGCGGGAAAGCCGGAACACAGATACGCAGTATTTT; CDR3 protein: CASSTTPGGGLRESRNTDTQYF
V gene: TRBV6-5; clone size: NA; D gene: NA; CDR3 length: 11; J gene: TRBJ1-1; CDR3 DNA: TGTGCCAGCAGTGAAGCGAGGGAAGCTTTCTTT; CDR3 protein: CASSEAREAFF
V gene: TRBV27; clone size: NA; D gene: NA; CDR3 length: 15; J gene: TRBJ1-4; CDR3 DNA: TGTGCCAGCAGTTTATGGGCAGGGAGACAGGAAAAACTGTTTTTT; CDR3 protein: CASSLWAGRQEKLFF
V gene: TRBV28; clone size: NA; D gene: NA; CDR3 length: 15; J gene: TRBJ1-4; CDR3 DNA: TGTGCCAGCAGTCCGGCGGGGCGTCTCTGGGAAAAACTGTTTTTT; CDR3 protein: CASSPAGRLWEKLFF
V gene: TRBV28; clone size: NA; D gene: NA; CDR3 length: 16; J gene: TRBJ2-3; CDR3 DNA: TGTGCCAGCAGTTTATTACGGGACCAAATCGGTTGGAGGCAGTATTTT; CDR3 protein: CASSLLRDQIGWRQYF
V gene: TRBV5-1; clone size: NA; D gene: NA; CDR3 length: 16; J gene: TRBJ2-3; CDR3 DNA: TGCGCCAGCAGCTTGTCATCGGACCCCATAAAAGATACGCAGTATTTT; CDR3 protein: CASSLSSDPIKDTQYF
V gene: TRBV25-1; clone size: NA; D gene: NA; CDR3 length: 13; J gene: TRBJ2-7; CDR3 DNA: TGTGCCAGCAGTGCCCCGCTCAACTACGAGCAGTACTTC; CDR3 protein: CASSAPLNYEQYF
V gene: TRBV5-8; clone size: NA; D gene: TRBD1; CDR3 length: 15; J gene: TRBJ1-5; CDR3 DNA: TGTGCCAGCAGCAGAACAGGGGGCCCCAGACAGCCCCAGCATTTT; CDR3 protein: CASSRTGGPRQPQHF
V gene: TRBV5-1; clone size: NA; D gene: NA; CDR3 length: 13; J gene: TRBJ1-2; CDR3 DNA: TGCGCCAGCAGCTTGGCAGGGTTCTATGGCTACACCTTC; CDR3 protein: CASSLAGFYGYTF
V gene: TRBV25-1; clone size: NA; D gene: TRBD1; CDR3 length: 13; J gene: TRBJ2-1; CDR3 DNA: TGTGCCACTCGGACAGGGGCGAACAATGAGCAGTTCTTC; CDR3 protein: CATRTGANNEQFF
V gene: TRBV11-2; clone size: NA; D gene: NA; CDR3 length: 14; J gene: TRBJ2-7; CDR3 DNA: TGTGCCAGCAGCTCGCTTCCCCCGGGCTACGAGCAGTACTTC; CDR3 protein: CASSSLPPGYEQYF
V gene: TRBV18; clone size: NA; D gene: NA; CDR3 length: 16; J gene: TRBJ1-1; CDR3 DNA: TGTGCCAGCTCATCCTATATATCGGACGCGAACACTGAAGCTTTCTTT; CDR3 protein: CASSSYISDANTEAFF
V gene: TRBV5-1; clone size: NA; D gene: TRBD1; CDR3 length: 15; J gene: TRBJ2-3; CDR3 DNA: TGCGCCAGCAGCCCCGGACAGGGCGCAACCCAACAGCCGTATTTT; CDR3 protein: CASSPGQGATQQPYF
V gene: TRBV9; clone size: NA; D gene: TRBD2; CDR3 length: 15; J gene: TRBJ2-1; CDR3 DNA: TGTGCCAGCAGTTTGCGGGAGGGAGTCTACAATGAGCAGTTCTTC; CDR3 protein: CASSLREGVYNEQFF
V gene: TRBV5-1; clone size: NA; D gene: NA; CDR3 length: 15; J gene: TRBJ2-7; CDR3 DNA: TGCGCCAGCAGCTTGGACCCGGGAGCGCCTTACGAGCAGTACTTC; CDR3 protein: CASSLDPGAPYEQYF
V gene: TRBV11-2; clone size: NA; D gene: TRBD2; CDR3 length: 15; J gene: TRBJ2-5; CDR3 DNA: TGTGCCAGCAGCTTGGCGGGAGAGGTGTTGGAGACCCAGTACTTC; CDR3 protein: CASSLAGEVLETQYF
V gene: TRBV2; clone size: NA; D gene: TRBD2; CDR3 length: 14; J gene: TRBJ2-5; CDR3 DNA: TGTGCCACAGCCGACGGGAGGGCCTGGGAGACCCAGTACTTC; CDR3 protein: CATADGRAWETQYF
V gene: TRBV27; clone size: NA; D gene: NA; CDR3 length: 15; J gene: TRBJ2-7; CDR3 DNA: TGTGCCAGCAGTCCCCCCCGTAGGGTAGGCCACGAGCAGTACTTC; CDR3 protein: CASSPPRRVGHEQYF
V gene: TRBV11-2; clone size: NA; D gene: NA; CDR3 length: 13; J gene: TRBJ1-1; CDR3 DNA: TGTGCCAGCAGCTTACGGTCGAACACTGAAGCTTTCTTT; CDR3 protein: CASSLRSNTEAFF
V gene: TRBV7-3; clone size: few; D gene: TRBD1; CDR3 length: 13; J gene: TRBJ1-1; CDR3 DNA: TGTGCCAGCAGCCCGGGACAGGGGACTGAAGCTTTCTTT; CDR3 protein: CASSPGQGTEAFF
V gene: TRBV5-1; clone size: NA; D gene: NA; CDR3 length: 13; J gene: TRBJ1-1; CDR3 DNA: TGCGCCAGCAGCTCCACCATTACCAGCGGGGCTTTCTTT; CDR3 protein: CASSSTITSGAFF
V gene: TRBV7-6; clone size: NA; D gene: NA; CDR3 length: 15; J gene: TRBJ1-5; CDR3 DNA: TGTGCCAGCAGCTCCCTGGCAGGGAAATATCAGCCCCAGCATTTT; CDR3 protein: CASSSLAGKYQPQHF
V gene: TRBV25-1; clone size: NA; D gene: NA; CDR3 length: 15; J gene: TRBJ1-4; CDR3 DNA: TGTGCCAGCAGTGAAATTAACAGGGTCAATGAAAAACTGTTTTTT; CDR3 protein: CASSEINRVNEKLFF
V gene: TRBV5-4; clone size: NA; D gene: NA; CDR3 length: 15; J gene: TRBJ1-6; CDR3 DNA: TGTGCCAGCAGCTCACAGGTGGGAAGGGATTCACCCCTCCACTTT; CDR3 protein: CASSSQVGRDSPLHF
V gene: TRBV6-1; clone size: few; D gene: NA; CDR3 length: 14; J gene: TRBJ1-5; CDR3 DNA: TGTGCCAGCAGGGACAGTTCCCGAAATCAGCCCCAGCATTTT; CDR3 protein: CASRDSSRNQPQHF
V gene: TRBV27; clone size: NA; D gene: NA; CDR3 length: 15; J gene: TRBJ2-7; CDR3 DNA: TGTGCCAGCCGGTCCCCTGGCACTTACCCCTACGAGCAGTACTTC; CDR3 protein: CASRSPGTYPYEQYF
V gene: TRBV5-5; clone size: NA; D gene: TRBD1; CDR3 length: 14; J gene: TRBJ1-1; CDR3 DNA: TGTGCCAGCAGCATTACGGGACAGGGTAATTGGGCTTTCTTT; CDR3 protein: CASSITGQGNWAFF
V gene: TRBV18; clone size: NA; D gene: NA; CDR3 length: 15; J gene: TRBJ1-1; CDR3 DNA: TGTGCCAGCTCACCGGAGGTGGGGGTCGGCACTGAAGCTTTCTTT; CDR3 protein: CASSPEVGVGTEAFF
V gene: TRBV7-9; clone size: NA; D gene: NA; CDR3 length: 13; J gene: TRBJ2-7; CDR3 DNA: TGTGCCAGCAGCGCCCTACTAGTCGGCGAGCAGTACTTC; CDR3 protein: CASSALLVGEQYF
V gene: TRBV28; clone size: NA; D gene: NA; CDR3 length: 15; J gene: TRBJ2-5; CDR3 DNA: TGTGCCAGCAGTTTGAGTGGGGTGGGGCAAGAGACCCAGTACTTC; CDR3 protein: CASSLSGVGQETQYF
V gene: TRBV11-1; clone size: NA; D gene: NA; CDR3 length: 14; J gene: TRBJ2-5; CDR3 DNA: TGTGCCAGCACTTGGCGTGGGAGTTCGGAGACCCAGTACTTC; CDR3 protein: CASTWRGSSETQYF
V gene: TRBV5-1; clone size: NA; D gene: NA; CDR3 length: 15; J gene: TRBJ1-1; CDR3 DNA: TGCGCCAGCAGCTTGGATCCGCCCCGGAACACTGAAGCTTTCTTT; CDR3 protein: CASSLDPPRNTEAFF
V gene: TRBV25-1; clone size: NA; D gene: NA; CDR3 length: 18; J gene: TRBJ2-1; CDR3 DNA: TGTGCCAGCAGTGGTTTAACACTTCAGGGGAGCTCCTACAATGAGCAGTTCTTC; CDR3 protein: CASSGLTLQGSSYNEQFF
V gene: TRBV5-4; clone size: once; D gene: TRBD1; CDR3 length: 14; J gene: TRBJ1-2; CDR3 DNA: TGTGCCAGCAGCCTTCGACAGGGAGACTATGGCTACACCTTC; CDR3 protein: CASSLRQGDYGYTF
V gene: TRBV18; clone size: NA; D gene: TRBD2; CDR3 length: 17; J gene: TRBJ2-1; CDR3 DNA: TGTGCCAGCTCACCCGGTAGCGGGAGGGCCGGGTACAATGAGCAGTTCTTC; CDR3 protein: CASSPGSGRAGYNEQFF
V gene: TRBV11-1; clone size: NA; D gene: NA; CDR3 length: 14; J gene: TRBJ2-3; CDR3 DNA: TGTGCCAGCAGCCGGACGGTGAGCACAGATACGCAGTATTTT; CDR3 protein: CASSRTVSTDTQYF
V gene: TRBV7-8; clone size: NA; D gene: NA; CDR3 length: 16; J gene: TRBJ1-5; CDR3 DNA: TGTGCCAGCAGCAAAGACGGACGGGTTAGCAATCAGCCCCAGCATTTT; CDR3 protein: CASSKDGRVSNQPQHF
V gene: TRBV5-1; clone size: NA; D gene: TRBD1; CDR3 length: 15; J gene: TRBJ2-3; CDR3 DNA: TGCGCCAGCAGCTTCTTACAGGGGGATACAGATACGCAGTATTTT; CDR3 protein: CASSFLQGDTDTQYF
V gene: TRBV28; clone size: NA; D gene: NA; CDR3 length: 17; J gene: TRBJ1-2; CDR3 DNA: TGTGCCAGCAGTTTAACCCCCACCGAAGCCCCTAACTATGGCTACACCTTC; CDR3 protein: CASSLTPTEAPNYGYTF
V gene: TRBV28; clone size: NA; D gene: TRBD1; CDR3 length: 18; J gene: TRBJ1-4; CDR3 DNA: TGTGCCAGCAGTTTGAGACAGGGTAGGACGGGGGACCTTGGGAAACTGTTTTTT; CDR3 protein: CASSLRQGRTGDLGKLFF
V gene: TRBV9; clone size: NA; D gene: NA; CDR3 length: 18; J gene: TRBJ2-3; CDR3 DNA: TGTGCCAGCAGCGTGAGTAGTGGGGGAGCCTCCCCCGTGGTCACGCAGTATTTT; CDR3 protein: CASSVSSGGASPVVTQYF
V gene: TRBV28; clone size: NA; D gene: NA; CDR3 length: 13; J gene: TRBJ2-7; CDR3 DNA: TGTGCCAGCAGTTTAGGCGGCTCGTACGAGCAGTACTTC; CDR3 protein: CASSLGGSYEQYF